This T cell receptor (beta chain) was identified during a study of blood T cell repertoires in COVID-19. The wider study: Nucleic acid was either cDNA or gDNA, and it came from T cells, B-cell-depleted T cells, or PBMCs.

Participant-given clinical history determined each cohort assignment. Measured with immunoSEQ multiplex PCR; TCRdb has only the in-frame clones, and not every one. The sample consists of under 250,000 clones, about 90% of them appearing once. The V gene's germline CDR1 is KGHSH and CDR2 LQKENI. Trimming took 1 base from V and 3 from J; bases not matched to a gene: 2. There are 14 residues in the CDR3. Concerning this clone: This CDR3 is also generated by other DNA sequences in the sample.

The sequence was collected from a man aged 30 to 45 who had recovered from COVID-19. The sample consisted of PBMCs or T cells enriched from blood (not recorded which). This chain uses TRBV18 with TRBJ1-1, with TRBD1 matching 7 bases. This CDR3 is CASSPQGADTEAFF. In DNA, the CDR3 is TGTGCCAGCTCACCACAGGGGGCTGACACTGAAGCTTTCTTT.